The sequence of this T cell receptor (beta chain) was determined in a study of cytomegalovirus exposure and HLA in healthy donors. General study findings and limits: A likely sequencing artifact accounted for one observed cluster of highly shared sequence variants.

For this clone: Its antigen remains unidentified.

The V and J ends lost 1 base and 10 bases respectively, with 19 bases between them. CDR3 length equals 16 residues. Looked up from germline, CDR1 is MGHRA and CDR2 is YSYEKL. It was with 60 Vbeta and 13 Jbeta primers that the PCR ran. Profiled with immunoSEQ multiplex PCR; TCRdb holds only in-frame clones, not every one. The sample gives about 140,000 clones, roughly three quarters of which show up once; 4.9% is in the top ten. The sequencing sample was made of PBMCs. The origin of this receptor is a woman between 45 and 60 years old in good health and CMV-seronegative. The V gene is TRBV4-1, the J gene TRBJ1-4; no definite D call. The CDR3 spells CASSQVRGRDLGKLFF. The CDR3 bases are TGCGCCAGCAGCCAAGTTCGGGGAAGGGATCTTGGAAAACTGTTTTTT.